One sample yielded the 27 T cell receptor beta chains listed below, sequenced in a study of molecular identifiers for immune sequencing clone quantification. TCRdb analysed the PCR reads with MiXCR anew, one entry per CDR3 protein. In the table there are about 63,000 distinct CDR3 sequences, over 15% of which are singletons. The sequencing sample was made of naive CD8+ T cells from blood, with Jurkat cell RNA spiked in. Specified subset: FACS-sorted CD8+CD4-CCR7+CD45RA+ naive T cells. The receptor set was obtained from a human donor in good health. Some libraries in this study had Jurkat cell RNA spiked in.

This clonotype was counted at least ten times. The chain links TRBV12-3 or TRBV12-4 to TRBJ2-3, with 14 bases lining up with TRBD2. Unmatched junction bases numbered 13, after V lost 5 bases and J lost 6 bases. This CDR3 is built from 18 residues. CDR3 loop: CASSPKLTSGRAFDTQYF. In DNA, the CDR3 is TGTGCCAGCAGTCCAAAGCTGACTAGCGGGAGGGCATTCGATACGCAGTATTTT.

Worth noting for this clonotype: This may stem from a read error, because a much larger clone lies one nucleotide away. Likely a read error: the CDR3 ends without its conserved phenylalanine or tryptophan. The rearrangement joins TRBV2 to TRBJ1-1; 7 bases are a match to TRBD1. CDR1 and CDR2 from the germline V gene are SNHLY and FYNNEI. V lost 4 bases and J lost 5; bases outside the gene matches: 10. CDR3 length: 15 residues. The CDR3 loop reads CASSGKTGRKTEAFS. The CDR3 bases are TGTGCCAGCAGTGGCAAGACAGGGCGGAAAACTGAAGCTTTCTCT.

In this sample, this clonotype turned up once. This rearrangement joins TRBV5-1 to TRBJ2-7, with TRBD2 matching 7 bases. This CDR3 is 14 amino acids long. Looked up from germline, CDR1 is SGHRS and CDR2 is YFSETQ. V dropped 4 bases and J dropped 3; count of bases not matched to a gene: 7. DNA for the CDR3: TGCGCCAGCAGCGGGGGGGAGAGCTACTACGAGCAGTACTTC. It translates to CASSGGESYYEQYF.

Details on this clonotype: Just one base apart from a much larger clone, this may be a read error. V and J are TRBV11-2 and TRBJ2-7, with TRBD1 as a possible D gene (5 bases). The CDR3 runs to 12 residues. Looked up from germline, CDR1 is SGHAT and CDR2 is FQNNGV. For the CDR3, the DNA is TGTGCCGGCAGCTTTGACAGCTACGAGCAGTACTTC. Protein product: CAGSFDSYEQYF.

The genes are TRBV7-9 and TRBJ2-2, with D possibly matching TRBD1 (5 bases). This CDR3 is 12 amino acids long. The V gene's germline CDR1 is SEHNR and CDR2 FQNEAQ (reference sequence). Deletions cut 5 bases from V and 4 bases from J, with 5 bases between. The CDR3: CASSRGTGELFF. CDR3 sequence (DNA): TGTGCCAGCAGCAGGGGCACCGGGGAGCTGTTTTTT.

The gene calls are TRBV27 and TRBJ2-7; no reliable D call. The CDR3 consists of 13 residues. Germline assignment: CDR1 MNHEY and CDR2 SMNVEV (reference sequence). V was clipped by 2 bases and J by 3 bases, with 8 bases between them. The CDR3 nucleotides are TGTGCCAGCAGTTTACTGCCGTTCTACGAGCAGTACTTC. Translated, it gives CASSLLPFYEQYF.

Regarding this clonotype: A much larger clone lies one base from this, so it may be a read error. The V and J genes are TRBV30 and TRBJ2-1, with 7 bases identical to TRBD2. The CDR3 has 14 residues. The germline gives CDR1 GTSNPN, CDR2 SVGIG (reference sequence). The CDR3 sequence: CAWSVLGGYNGQFF. CDR3 DNA sequence: TGTGCCTGGAGTGTATTGGGAGGGTACAATGGGCAGTTCTTC.

With regard to this clonotype: A clone one base away is much larger, so this may be a read error. This chain connects TRBV4-1 to TRBJ2-7; possibly TRBD1 for D (6 bases). The CDR3 covers 14 residues. Germline CDR1 is MGHRA and CDR2 is YSYEKL. Written as DNA, the CDR3 is TGCGCCAGCAGCCAGGGGACACTTTCCTGCGAGCAGTACTTC. This translates into CASSQGTLSCEQYF.

Points on this clonotype: The junction differs from germline at one of its ends, possibly a read error. This rearrangement joins TRBV30 to TRBJ2-7; D may be TRBD2 (5 bases). Germline assignment: CDR1 GTSNPN and CDR2 SVGIG (reference sequence). The CDR3 contains 13 residues. The CDR3 sequence is CAWRGSPPDEQCF. The CDR3 DNA reads TGTGCCTGGAGGGGGAGCCCCCCCGACGAGCAGTGCTTC.

A note on this clonotype: One end of the junction fails to match germline, which may point to a read error. The V and J genes are TRBV7-7 and TRBJ2-1, with 11 bases aligning to TRBD2. CDR1 SSHAT and CDR2 FNYEAQ come from the germline V gene (reference sequence). This CDR3 spans 16 amino acids. The CDR3 DNA is TGTGCTAGCAGCTTAGCCGGGACTAGCGGTTACAATGAGCAGTTCTTC. As protein: CASSLAGTSGYNEQFF.

This clonotype was seen many times. This chain connects TRBV9 to TRBJ2-6; D is perhaps TRBD1 (5 bases). Trimming removed 5 bases at V and 2 bases at J, with 8 bases between. CDR1 and CDR2 (germline): SGDLS, YYNGEE. CDR3 length: 14 residues. CDR3 DNA sequence: TGTGCCAGCAGTGGGGCAGCTGGGGCCAACGTCCTGACTTTC. It is translated as CASSGAAGANVLTF.

This clonotype occurred many times. The rearrangement uses TRBV7-6 and TRBJ2-5; D is ambiguous. Germline V lookup: CDR1 SGHVS, CDR2 FNYEAQ. The CDR3 totals 17 residues. V was shortened by 2 bases and J by 1 base, with 17 bases between the two germline ends. This chain's CDR3 is CASSLLPLSSTQETQYF. CDR3 nucleotides: TGTGCCAGCAGCTTACTACCCCTCTCTAGTACCCAAGAGACCCAGTACTTC.

Comment on this clonotype: Given a much more abundant clone one base away, this may be a read error. The V and J genes are TRBV7-9 and TRBJ1-1, with D uncertain. Germline lookup yields CDR1 SEHNR and CDR2 FQNEAQ (reference sequence). This CDR3 has 13 amino acids. This CDR3 is CASSPLGYTEASF. CDR3 bases: TGTGCCAGCAGCCCACTCGGGTACACTGAAGCTTCCTTT.

Comments on this clonotype: One end of the junction fails to match germline, which may point to a read error. The chain employs TRBV28 and TRBJ2-6; D is tentatively TRBD1 or TRBD2 (5 bases each). This CDR3 comprises 16 residues. The V gene's germline CDR1 is MDHEN and CDR2 SYDVKM. CDR3 protein: CASSPFGTTGADVLTF. The CDR3, as DNA: TGTGCCAGCAGTCCCTTCGGGACGACTGGGGCCGACGTCCTGACTTTC.

The rearrangement links TRBV4-2 to TRBJ2-1, with D maybe TRBD2 (5 bases). This CDR3 region has 14 residues. Germline CDR1 reads LGHNA; CDR2 reads YNFKEQ. V was trimmed by 3 bases and J by 9 bases, leaving 15 bases between them. The CDR3 spells CASSQATGFGEQFF. DNA of the CDR3: TGTGCCAGCAGCCAGGCAACGGGATTTGGTGAGCAGTTCTTC.

This clonotype came up many times. The chain couples TRBV9 to TRBJ2-3; possible D gene TRBD2, 5 bases. Trimming took off 3 bases at V and 2 bases at J, with 22 bases between the two ends. Germline V gives CDR1 SGDLS, CDR2 YYNGEE. This CDR3 region has 18 residues. CDR3 region: CASSDRLAFQTNTDTQYF. Written as DNA, the CDR3 is TGTGCCAGCAGCGATAGGCTAGCTTTCCAGACGAACACAGATACGCAGTATTTT.

On this clonotype: Relative to the germline gene, one junction end is altered; a read error may explain this. This sequence joins TRBV27 and TRBJ2-2, with D unclear. The germline gives CDR1 MNHEY, CDR2 SMNVEV (reference sequence). CDR3 length equals 11 residues. CDR3 sequence (DNA): TGTGTCAGCAGTTTATTTGGGGAGCTGTTTTTT. Amino acid sequence: CVSSLFGELFF.

The chain employs TRBV5-3 and TRBJ2-3; possible D gene TRBD2, 6 bases. TRBV5-3 is known as an ORF, though its function is uncertain. This CDR3 has 16 amino acids. V was shortened by 8 bases and J by 2 bases, with 21 bases between the two germline ends. The CDR3 protein is CASSTFSGHVTDTQYF. As DNA, the CDR3 is TGTGCCAGCAGCACCTTTAGCGGCCACGTCACAGATACGCAGTATTTT.

This clonotype was counted many times. CDR3 sequence (DNA): TGCAGTGCGAAGGAGCGGGCAGGGAGTATAGGAGAGCAGTACTTC. Translating it yields CSAKERAGSIGEQYF. The chain couples TRBV20-1 to TRBJ2-7; possible D gene TRBD2, 6 bases. CDR3 size: 15 residues. Trimming cost V 6 bases and J 7 bases, with 25 bases left between them. The germline V gene encodes CDR1 DFQATT and CDR2 SNEGSKA (reference sequence).

The table lists this clonotype with a few counts. The J gene is TRBJ2-5, the V gene TRBV13; possible D gene TRBD2, 5 bases. The V and J ends lost 7 bases and 3 bases respectively, with 15 bases between them. This CDR3 region has 14 residues. Looked up from germline, CDR1 is PRHDT and CDR2 is FYEKMQ (reference sequence). CDR3 coding DNA: TGTGCCAGCATCCTACGGGGAGCGAAAGAGACCCAGTACTTC. It specifies CASILRGAKETQYF. Looking up the rest from reference TRBV13 and TRBJ2-5 gives the full variable domain: AAGVIQSPRHLIKEKRETATLKCYPIPRHDTVYWYQQGPGQDPQFLISFYEKMQSDKGSIPDRFSAQQFSDYHSELNMSSLELGDSALYFCASILRGAKETQYFGPGTRLLVL.

In its sample, this clonotype was seen many times. V is TRBV5-4 and J is TRBJ2-4, with D perhaps matching TRBD2 (5 bases). Per germline, CDR1 SGHNT and CDR2 YYREEE (reference sequence). V lost 4 bases and J 0 bases, leaving 20 bases between the germline ends. CDR3 length: 18 residues. The CDR3 DNA reads as TGTGCCAGCAGCGTTACCCCCGGGAAATACCTAGCCAAAAACATTCAGTACTTC. Residues: CASSVTPGKYLAKNIQYF.

This clonotype was seen ten or more times. The V gene is TRBV13, the J gene TRBJ1-1; D possibly corresponds to TRBD1 (5 bases). In germline, CDR1 is PRHDT, CDR2 FYEKMQ (reference sequence). There are 12 residues in the CDR3. The V gene lost 6 bases and the J gene lost 5 bases, with 10 bases spanning the gap. The CDR3 region is CASSTDRTEAFF. The CDR3, as DNA: TGTGCCAGCAGTACCGACAGAACTGAAGCTTTCTTT.

The V gene is TRBV10-1, the J gene TRBJ2-3, with 9 bases that match TRBD2. The germline CDR1 and CDR2 sequences are WNHNN and SYGVQD (reference sequence). Trimming took 4 bases from V and 2 from J; bases not matched to a gene: 4. The CDR3 covers 15 residues. CDR3 loop: CASSGVAGDTDTQYF. CDR3 nucleotide sequence: TGCGCCAGCAGTGGAGTAGCGGGGGACACAGATACGCAGTATTTT.

This chain links TRBV20-1 with TRBJ2-7; TRBD1 aligns across 7 bases. Germline V gives CDR1 DFQATT, CDR2 SNEGSKA (reference sequence). The CDR3 totals 15 residues. The V and J ends lost 0 bases and 3 bases, in that order; junction bases with no gene match: 8. This CDR3 is CSARDPGQAHYEQYF. The CDR3 bases are TGCAGTGCTAGAGATCCAGGACAGGCTCACTACGAGCAGTACTTC.

A word on this clonotype: A much larger clonotype is one base distant, so this may be a read error. V and J are TRBV20-1 and TRBJ2-4; D possibly uses TRBD1 or TRBD2 (5 bases each). The CDR3 is 16 residues long. The germline V gene has CDR1 DFQATT and CDR2 SNEGSKA (reference sequence). The CDR3 DNA is TGCAGTGCTAGACCTAGACAGACCCTAGCCAAAAACATTCGGTACTTC. Amino acids: CSARPRQTLAKNIRYF.

The V and J genes are TRBV28 and TRBJ2-7, with 10 bases that match TRBD1. Germline V gene lookup returns CDR1 MDHEN and CDR2 SYDVKM. Unmatched junction bases numbered 8, after V lost 3 bases and J lost 6 bases. The CDR3 has 15 amino acids. The CDR3 spells CASSFPRDRGFEQYF. The CDR3 DNA is TGTGCCAGCAGTTTTCCGCGGGACAGGGGCTTCGAGCAGTACTTC.

This clonotype came up many times. The V and J genes are TRBV6-6 and TRBJ2-7, with D perhaps TRBD2 (7 bases). The CDR3 consists of 12 residues. Germline V gene lookup returns CDR1 MNHNY and CDR2 SVGAGI (reference sequence). V was trimmed by 10 bases and J by 7 bases, leaving 17 bases between them. The CDR3 reads CATQGEGGEQYF. Here the CDR3 DNA reads TGTGCCACTCAAGGCGAGGGGGGGGAGCAGTACTTC.